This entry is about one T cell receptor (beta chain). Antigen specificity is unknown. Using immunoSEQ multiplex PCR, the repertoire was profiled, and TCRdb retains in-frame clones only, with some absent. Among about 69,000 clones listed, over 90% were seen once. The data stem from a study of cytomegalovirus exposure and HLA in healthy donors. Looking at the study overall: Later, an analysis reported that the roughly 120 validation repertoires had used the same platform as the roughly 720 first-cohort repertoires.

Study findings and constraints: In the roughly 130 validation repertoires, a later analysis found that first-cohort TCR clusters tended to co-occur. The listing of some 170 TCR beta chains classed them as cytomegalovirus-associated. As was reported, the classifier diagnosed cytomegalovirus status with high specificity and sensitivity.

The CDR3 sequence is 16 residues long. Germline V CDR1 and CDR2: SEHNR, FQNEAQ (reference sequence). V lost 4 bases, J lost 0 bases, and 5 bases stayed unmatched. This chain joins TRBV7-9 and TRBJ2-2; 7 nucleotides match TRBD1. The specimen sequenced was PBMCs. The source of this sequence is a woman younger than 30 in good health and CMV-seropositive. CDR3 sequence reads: CASSYSGTANTGELFF. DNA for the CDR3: TGTGCCAGCAGCTACTCCGGGACAGCGAACACCGGGGAGCTGTTTTTT.